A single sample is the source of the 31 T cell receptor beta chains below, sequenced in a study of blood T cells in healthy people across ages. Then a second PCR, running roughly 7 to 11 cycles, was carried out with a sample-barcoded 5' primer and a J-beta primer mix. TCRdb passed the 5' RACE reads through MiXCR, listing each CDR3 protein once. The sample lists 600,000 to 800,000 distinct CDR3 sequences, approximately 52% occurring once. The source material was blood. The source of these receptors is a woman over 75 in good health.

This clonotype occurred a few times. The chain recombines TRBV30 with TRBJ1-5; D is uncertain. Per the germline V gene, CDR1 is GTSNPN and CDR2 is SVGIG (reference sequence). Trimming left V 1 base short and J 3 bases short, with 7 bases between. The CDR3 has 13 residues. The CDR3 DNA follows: TGTGCCTGGAGTGCGGACCACAATCAGCCCCAGCATTTT. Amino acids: CAWSADHNQPQHF. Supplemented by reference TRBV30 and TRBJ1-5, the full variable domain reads SQTIHQWPATLVQPVGSPLSLECTVEGTSNPNLYWYRQAAGRGLQLLFYSVGIGQISSEVPQNLSASRPQDRQFILSSKKLLLSDSGFYLCAWSADHNQPQHFGDGTRLSIL.

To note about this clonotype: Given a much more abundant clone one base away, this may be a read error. CDR3 sequence (DNA): TGTGCCAGCAGCCCGGGAACGCAATATGGCTACACCTTC. Translation: CASSPGTQYGYTF. The chain combines TRBV7-8 with TRBJ1-2; D remains ambiguous. Germline V CDR1 and CDR2: SGHVS, FQNEAQ. The CDR3 is 13 amino acids. V was cut by 5 bases and J by 5 bases, with 12 bases left in between.

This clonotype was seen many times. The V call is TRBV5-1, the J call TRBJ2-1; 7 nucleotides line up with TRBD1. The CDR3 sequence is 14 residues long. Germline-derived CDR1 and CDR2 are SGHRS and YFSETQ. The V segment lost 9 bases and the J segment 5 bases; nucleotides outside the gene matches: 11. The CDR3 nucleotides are TGCGCCACCTCTTTACAGGGGCTGAACAATGAGCAGTTCTTC. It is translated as CATSLQGLNNEQFF.

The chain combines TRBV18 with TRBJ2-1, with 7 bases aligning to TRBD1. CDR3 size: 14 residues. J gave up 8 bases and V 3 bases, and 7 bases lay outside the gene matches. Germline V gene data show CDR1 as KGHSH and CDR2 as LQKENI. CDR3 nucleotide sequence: TGTGCCAGCTCACCTGCGACAGGGTGGTATGAGCAGTTCTTC. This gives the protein CASSPATGWYEQFF.

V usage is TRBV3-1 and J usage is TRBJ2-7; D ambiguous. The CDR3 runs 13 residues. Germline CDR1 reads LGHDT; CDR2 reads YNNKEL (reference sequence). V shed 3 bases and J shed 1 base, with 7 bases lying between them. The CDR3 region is CASSHSRSYEQYF. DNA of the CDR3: TGTGCCAGCAGCCATTCCAGGTCCTACGAGCAGTACTTC.

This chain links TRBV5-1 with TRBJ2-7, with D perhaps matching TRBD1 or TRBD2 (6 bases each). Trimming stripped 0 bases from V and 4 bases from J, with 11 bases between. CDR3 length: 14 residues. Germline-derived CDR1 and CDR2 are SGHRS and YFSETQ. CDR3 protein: CASSLDREVYEQYF. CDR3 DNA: TGCGCCAGCAGCTTGGACAGGGAGGTTTACGAGCAGTACTTC.

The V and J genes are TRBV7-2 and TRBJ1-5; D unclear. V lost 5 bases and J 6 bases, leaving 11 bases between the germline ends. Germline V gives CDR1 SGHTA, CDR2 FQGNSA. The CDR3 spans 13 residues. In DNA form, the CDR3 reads TGTGCCAGCAGCACTACGGACGGTCAGCCCCAGCATTTT. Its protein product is CASSTTDGQPQHF.

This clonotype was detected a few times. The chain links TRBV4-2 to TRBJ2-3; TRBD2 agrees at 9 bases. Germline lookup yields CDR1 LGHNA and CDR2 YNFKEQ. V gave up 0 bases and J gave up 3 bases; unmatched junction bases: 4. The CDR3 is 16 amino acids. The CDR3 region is CASSQDEAGGTDTQYF. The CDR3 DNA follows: TGTGCCAGCAGCCAAGATGAGGCGGGGGGGACAGATACGCAGTATTTT.

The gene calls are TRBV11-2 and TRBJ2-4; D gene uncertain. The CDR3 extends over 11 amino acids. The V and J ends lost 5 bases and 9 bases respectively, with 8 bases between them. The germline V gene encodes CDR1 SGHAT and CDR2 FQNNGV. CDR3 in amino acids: CASSLGGIQYF. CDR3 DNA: TGTGCCAGCAGCCTCGGTGGCATTCAGTACTTC.

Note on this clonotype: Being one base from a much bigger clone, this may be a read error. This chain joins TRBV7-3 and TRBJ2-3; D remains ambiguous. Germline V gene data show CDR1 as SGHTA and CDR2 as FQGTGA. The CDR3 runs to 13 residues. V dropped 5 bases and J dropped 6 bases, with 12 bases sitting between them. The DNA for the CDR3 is TGTGCCAGCAGCGTAAATTCCGGGGATACGCAGTATTTT. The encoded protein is CASSVNSGDTQYF.

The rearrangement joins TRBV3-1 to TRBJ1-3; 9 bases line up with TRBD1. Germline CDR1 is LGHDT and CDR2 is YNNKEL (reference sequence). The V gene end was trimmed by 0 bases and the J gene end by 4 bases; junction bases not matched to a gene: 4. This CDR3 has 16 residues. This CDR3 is CASSQEIGTGGNTIYF. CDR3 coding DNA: TGTGCCAGCAGCCAAGAAATAGGGACAGGGGGAAACACCATATATTTT.

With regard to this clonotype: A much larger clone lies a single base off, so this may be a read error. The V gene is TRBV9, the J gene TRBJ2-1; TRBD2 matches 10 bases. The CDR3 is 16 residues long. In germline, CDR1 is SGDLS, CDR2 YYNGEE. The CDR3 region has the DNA TGTGCCAGCGGCGTACTAGCGGGAAGCTCCTACAATGAGCAGTTCTTC. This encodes CASGVLAGSSYNEQFF.

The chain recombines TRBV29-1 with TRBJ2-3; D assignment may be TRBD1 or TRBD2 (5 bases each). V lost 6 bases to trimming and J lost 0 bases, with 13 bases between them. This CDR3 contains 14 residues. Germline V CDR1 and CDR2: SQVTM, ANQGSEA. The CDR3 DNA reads TGCAGCGTCCCCCGGGGCGGGAGCACAGATACGCAGTATTTT. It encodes CSVPRGGSTDTQYF.

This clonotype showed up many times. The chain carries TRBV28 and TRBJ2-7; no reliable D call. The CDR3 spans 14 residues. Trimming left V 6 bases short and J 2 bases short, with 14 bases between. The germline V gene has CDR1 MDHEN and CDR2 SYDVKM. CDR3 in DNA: TGTGCCAGCAGCCTCCGCCTAGGTCCCTACGAGCAGTACTTC. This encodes CASSLRLGPYEQYF. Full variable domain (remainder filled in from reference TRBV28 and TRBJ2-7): DVKVTQSSRYLVKRTGEKVFLECVQDMDHENMFWYRQDPGLGLRLIYFSYDVKMKEKGDIPEGYSVSREKKERFSLILESASTNQTSMYLCASSLRLGPYEQYFGPGTRLTVT.

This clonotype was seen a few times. The CDR3 DNA reads TGTGCCAGCAGGGGGGACTACAATGAGCAGTTCTTC. It encodes CASRGDYNEQFF. The chain combines TRBV6-6 with TRBJ2-1; either TRBD1 or TRBD2 may supply D (5 bases each). The CDR3 covers 12 residues. The germline V gene encodes CDR1 MNHNY and CDR2 SVGAGI (reference sequence). V lost 6 bases to trimming and J lost 3 bases, with 6 bases between them.

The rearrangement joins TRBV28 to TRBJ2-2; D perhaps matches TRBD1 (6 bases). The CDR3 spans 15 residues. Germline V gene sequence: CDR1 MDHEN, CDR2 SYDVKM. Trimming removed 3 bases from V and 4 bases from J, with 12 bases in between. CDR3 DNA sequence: TGTGCCAGCAGTTTTTCGTGGGGGCCCACCGGGGAGCTGTTTTTT. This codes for CASSFSWGPTGELFF.

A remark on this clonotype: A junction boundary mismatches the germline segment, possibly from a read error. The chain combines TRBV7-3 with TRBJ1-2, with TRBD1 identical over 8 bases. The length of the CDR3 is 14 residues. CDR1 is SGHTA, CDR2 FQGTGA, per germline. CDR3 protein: CARSFQGQGYGYTF. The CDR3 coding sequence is TGCGCCAGAAGCTTCCAAGGACAGGGTTATGGCTACACCTTC.

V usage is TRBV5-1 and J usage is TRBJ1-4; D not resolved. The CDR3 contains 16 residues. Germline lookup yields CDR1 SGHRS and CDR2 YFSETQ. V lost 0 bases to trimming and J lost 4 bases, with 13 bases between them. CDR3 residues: CASSLAGVRDNEKLFF. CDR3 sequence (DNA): TGCGCCAGCAGCTTGGCTGGGGTCAGAGATAATGAAAAACTGTTTTTT.

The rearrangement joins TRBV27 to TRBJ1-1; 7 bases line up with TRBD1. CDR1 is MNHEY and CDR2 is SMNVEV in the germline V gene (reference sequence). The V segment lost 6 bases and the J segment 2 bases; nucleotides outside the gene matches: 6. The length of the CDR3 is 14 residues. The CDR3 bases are TGTGCCAGCAGAAGGACAGGCTCTAACACTGAAGCTTTCTTT. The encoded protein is CASRRTGSNTEAFF.

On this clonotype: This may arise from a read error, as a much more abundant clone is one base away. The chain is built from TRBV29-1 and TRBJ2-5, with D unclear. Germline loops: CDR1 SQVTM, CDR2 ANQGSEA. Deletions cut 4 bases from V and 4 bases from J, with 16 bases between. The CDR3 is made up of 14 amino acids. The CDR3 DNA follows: TGCAGCGTTGCCGCTGAAAAGCCGGGAGAGACCCAGTACTTC. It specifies CSVAAEKPGETQYF.

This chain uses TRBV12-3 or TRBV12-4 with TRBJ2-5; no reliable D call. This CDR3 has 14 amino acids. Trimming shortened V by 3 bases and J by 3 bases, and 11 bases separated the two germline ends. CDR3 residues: CASSFGRIEETQYF. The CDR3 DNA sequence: TGTGCCAGCAGTTTTGGCAGGATTGAAGAGACCCAGTACTTC.

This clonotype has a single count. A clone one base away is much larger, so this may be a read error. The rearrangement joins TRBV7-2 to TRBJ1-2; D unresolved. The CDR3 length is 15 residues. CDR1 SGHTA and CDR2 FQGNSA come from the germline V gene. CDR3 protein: CASSRPVGADYGHTF. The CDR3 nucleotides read TGTGCCAGCAGTCGCCCCGTTGGAGCCGACTATGGCCACACCTTC. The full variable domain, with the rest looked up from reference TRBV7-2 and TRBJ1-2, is GAGVSQSPSNKVTEKGKDVELRCDPISGHTALYWYRQSLGQGLEFLIYFQGNSAPDKSGLPSDRFSAERTGGSVSTLTIQRTQQEDSAVYLCASSRPVGADYGHTFGSGTRLTVV.

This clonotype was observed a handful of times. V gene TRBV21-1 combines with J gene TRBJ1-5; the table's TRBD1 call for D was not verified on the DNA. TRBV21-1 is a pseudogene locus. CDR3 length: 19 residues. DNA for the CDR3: TGTGCCAGCAGCAAACCCCGGGGACAGGAATCCACCTTGAATCAGCCCCAGCATTTT. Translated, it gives CASSKPRGQESTLNQPQHF.

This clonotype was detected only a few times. The CDR3 protein is CASGNLKALWANVLTF. CDR3 bases: TGTGCCAGCGGTAATCTGAAGGCCCTCTGGGCCAACGTCCTGACTTTC. This sequence joins TRBV6-2 or TRBV6-3 and TRBJ2-6; D is undetermined. This CDR3 is 16 amino acids long. The V and J ends lost 8 bases and 5 bases respectively, with 19 bases between them. Per germline, CDR1 MNHEY and CDR2 SVGEGT.

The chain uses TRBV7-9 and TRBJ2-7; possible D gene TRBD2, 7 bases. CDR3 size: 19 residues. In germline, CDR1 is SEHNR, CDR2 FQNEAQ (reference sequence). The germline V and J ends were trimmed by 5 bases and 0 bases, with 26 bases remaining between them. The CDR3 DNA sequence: TGTGCCAGCAGCAATCCTCATCCCCGTTGGGGGGGGCCCTCCTACGAGCAGTACTTC. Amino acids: CASSNPHPRWGGPSYEQYF.

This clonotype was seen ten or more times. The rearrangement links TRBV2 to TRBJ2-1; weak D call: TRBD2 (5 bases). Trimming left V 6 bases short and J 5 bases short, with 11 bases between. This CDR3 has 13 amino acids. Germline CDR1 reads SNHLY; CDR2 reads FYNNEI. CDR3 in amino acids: CASRVLAHNEQFF. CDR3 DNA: TGTGCCAGCAGGGTGCTAGCTCACAATGAGCAGTTCTTC. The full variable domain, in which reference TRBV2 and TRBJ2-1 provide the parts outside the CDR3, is EPEVTQTPSHQVTQMGQEVILRCVPISNHLYFYWYRQILGQKVEFLVSFYNNEISEKSEIFDDQFSVERPDGSNFTLKIRSTKLEDSAMYFCASRVLAHNEQFFGPGTRLTVL.

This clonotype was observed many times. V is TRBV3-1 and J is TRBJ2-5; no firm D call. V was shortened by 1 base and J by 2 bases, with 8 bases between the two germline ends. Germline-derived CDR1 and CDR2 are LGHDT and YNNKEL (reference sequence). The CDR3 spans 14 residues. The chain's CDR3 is CASSQGKVQETQYF. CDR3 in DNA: TGTGCCAGCAGCCAAGGGAAAGTTCAAGAGACCCAGTACTTC.

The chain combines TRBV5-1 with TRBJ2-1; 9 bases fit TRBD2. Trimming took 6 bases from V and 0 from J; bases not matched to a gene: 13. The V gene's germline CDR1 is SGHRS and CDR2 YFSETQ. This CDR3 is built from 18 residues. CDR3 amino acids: CASTIGSSGTNSYNEQFF. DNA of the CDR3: TGCGCCAGCACAATTGGCTCTAGCGGGACTAACTCCTACAATGAGCAGTTCTTC.

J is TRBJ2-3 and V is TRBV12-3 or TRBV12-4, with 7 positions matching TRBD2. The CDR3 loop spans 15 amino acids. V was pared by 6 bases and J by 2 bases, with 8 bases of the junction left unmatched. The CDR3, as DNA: TGTGCCAGCAGCGGACTAGGGTTAGTCACAGATACGCAGTATTTT. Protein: CASSGLGLVTDTQYF.

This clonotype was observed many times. CDR3 sequence: CSATGDREGGYTF. The CDR3 DNA reads TGCAGTGCCACTGGGGACAGGGAAGGTGGCTACACCTTC. The chain is built from TRBV20-1 and TRBJ1-2, with 9 nucleotides matching TRBD1. The germline gives CDR1 DFQATT, CDR2 SNEGSKA (reference sequence). The J segment lost 7 bases and the V segment lost 6 bases, leaving 9 bases of the junction unmatched. This CDR3 has 13 residues.

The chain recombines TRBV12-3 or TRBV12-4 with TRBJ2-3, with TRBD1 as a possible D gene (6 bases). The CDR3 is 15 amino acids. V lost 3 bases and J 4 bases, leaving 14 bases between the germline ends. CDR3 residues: CASSFSGQGSDTQYF. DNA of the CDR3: TGTGCCAGCAGTTTTTCGGGGCAGGGGTCAGATACGCAGTATTTT.